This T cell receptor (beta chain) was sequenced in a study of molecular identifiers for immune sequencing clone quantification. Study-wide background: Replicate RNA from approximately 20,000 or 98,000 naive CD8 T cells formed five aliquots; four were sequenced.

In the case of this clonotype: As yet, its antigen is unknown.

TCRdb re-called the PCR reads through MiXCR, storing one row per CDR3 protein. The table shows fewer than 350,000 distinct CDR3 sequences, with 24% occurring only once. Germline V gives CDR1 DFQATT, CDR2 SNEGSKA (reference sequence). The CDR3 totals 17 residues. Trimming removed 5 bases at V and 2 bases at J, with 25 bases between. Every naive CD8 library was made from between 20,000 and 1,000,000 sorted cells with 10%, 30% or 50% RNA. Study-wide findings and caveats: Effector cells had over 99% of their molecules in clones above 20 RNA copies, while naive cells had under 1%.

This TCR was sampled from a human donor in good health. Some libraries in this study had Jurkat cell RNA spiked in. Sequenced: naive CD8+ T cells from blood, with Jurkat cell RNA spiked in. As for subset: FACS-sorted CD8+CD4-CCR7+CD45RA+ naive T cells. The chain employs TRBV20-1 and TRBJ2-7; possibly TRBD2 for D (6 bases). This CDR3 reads CSAEQVPGGGLAYEQYF. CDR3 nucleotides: TGCAGTGCTGAACAGGTCCCCGGGGGAGGCCTTGCCTACGAGCAGTACTTC.